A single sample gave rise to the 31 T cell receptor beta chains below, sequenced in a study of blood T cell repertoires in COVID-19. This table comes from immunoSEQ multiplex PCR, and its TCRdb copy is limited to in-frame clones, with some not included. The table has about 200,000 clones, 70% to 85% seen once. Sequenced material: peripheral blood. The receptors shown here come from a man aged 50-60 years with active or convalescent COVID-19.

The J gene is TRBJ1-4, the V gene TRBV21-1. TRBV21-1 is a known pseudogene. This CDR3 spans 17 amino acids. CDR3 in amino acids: CASSKDREGPTNEKLFF. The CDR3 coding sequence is TGTGCCAGCAGCAAAGACCGGGAGGGGCCGACTAATGAAAAACTGTTTTTT.

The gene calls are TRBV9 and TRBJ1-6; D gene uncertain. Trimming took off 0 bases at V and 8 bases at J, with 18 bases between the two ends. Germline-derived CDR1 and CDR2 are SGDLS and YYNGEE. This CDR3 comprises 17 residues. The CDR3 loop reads CASSVDSRGIGYSPLHF. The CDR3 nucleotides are TGTGCCAGCAGCGTAGATTCACGGGGTATCGGCTATTCACCCCTCCACTTT.

CDR3 DNA: TGTGCCAGCAGCCACGACAGGATACGGGCCCAGTACTTC. Translation gives CASSHDRIRAQYF. V and J are TRBV12-3 or TRBV12-4 and TRBJ2-5, with TRBD1 as a possible D gene (6 bases). This CDR3 is built from 13 residues. V lost 6 bases and J lost 9, with 17 bases in between.

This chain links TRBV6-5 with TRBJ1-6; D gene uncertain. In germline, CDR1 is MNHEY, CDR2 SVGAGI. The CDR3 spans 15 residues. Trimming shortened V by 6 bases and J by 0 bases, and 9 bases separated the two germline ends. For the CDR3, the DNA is TGTGCCAGCAGGCCTCGTAGCTCCTATAATTCACCCCTCCACTTT. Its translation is CASRPRSSYNSPLHF.

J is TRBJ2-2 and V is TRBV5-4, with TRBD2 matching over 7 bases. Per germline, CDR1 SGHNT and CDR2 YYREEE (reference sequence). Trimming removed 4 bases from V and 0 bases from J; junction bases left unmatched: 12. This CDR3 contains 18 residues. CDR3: CASSPGLTPQANTGELFF. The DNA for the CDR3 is TGTGCCAGCAGCCCGGGACTAACTCCCCAGGCGAACACCGGGGAGCTGTTTTTT. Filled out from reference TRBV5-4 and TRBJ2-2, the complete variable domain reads ETGVTQSPTHLIKTRGQQVTLRCSSQSGHNTVSWYQQALGQGPQFIFQYYREEENGRGNFPPRFSGLQFPNYSSELNVNALELDDSALYLCASSPGLTPQANTGELFFGEGSRLTVL.

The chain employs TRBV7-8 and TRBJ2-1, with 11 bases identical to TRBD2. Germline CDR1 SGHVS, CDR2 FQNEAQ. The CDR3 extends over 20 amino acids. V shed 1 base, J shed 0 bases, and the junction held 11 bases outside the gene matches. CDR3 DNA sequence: TGTGCCAGCAGCTTAGGGAGGTGGTTAGCGGGGGGGAGCTCCTACAATGAGCAGTTCTTC. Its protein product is CASSLGRWLAGGSSYNEQFF.

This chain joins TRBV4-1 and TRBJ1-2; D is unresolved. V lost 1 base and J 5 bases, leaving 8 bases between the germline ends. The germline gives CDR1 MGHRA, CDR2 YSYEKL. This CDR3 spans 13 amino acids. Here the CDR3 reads CASSQGGPYGYTF. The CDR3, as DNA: TGCGCCAGCAGCCAAGGAGGTCCGTATGGCTACACCTTC.

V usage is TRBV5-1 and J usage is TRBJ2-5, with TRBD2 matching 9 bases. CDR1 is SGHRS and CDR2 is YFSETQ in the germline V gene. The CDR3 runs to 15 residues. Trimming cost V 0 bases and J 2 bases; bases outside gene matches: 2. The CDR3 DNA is TGCGCCAGCAGCTTGGCCCTAGCGGGACAAGAGACCCAGTACTTC. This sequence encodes CASSLALAGQETQYF. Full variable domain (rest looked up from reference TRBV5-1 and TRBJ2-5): KAGVTQTPRYLIKTRGQQVTLSCSPISGHRSVSWYQQTPGQGLQFLFEYFSETQRNKGNFPGRFSGRQFSNSRSEMNVSTLELGDSALYLCASSLALAGQETQYFGPGTRLLVL.

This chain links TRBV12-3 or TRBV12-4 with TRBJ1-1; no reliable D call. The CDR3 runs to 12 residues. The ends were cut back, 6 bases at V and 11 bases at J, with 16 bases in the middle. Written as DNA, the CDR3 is TGTGCCAGCAGCCTCGGGAGGGCGGAGGCTTTCTTT. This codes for CASSLGRAEAFF.

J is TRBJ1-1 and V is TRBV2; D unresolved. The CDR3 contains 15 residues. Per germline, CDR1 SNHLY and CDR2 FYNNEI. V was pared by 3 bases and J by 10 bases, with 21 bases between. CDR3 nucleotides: TGTGCCAGCAGTGATCTTAAATCGGCCGGAGAAGGAGCTTTCTTT. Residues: CASSDLKSAGEGAFF.

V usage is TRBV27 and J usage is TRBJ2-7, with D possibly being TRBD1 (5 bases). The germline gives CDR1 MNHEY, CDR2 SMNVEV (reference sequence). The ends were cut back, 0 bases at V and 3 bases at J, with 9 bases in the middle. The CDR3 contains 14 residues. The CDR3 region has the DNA TGTGCCAGCAGTTTATCTGGGGCCCACTACGAGCAGTACTTC. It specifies CASSLSGAHYEQYF.

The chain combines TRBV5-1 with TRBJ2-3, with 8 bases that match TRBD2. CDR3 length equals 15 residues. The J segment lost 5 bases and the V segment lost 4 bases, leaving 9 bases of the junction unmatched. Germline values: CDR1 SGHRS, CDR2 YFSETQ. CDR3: CASSPDGGAGDTQYF. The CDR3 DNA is TGCGCCAGCAGCCCCGACGGGGGGGCCGGAGATACGCAGTATTTT.

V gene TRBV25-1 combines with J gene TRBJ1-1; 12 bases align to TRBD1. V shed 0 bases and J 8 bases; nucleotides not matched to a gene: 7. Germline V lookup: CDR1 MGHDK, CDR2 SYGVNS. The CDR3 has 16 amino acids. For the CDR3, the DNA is TGTGCCAGCAGTGAATATGGGGGACAGGGGGCTCGAGAAGCTTTCTTT. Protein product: CASSEYGGQGAREAFF.

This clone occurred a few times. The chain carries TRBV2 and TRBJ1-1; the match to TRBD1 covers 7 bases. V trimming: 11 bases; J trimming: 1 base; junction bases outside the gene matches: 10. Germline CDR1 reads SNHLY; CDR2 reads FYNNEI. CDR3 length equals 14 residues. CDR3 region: CASLQGDENTEAFF. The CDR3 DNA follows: TGTGCCTCACTTCAGGGGGATGAGAACACTGAAGCTTTCTTT.

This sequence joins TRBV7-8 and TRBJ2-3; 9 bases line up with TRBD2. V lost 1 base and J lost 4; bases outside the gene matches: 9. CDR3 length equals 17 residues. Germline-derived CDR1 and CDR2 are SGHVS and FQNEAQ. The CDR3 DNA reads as TGTGCCAGCAGCTTAGATCGTCCTAGCGGGAACGCAGATACGCAGTATTTT. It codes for CASSLDRPSGNADTQYF.

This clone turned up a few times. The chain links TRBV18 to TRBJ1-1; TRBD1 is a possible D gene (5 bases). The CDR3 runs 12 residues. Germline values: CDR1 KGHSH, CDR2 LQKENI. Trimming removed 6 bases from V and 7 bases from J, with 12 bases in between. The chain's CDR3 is CASSSDSYEAFF. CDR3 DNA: TGTGCCAGCTCTTCTGACAGCTATGAAGCTTTCTTT.

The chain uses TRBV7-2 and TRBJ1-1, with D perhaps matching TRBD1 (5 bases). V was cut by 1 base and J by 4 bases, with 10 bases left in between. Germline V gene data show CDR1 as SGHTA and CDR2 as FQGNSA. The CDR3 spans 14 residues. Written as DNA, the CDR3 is TGTGCCAGCAGCTTAGAGCGGGGGGGCACTGAAGCTTTCTTT. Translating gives CASSLERGGTEAFF.

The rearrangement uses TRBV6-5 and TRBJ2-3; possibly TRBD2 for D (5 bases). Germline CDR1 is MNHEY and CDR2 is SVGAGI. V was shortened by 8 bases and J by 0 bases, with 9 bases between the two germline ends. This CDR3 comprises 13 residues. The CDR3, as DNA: TGTGCCAGCCGGGAACCAAGCACAGATACGCAGTATTTT. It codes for CASREPSTDTQYF.

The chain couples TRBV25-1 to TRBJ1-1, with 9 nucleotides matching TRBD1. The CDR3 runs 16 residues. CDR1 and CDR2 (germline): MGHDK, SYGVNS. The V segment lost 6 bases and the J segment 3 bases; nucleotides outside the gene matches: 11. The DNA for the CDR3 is TGTGCCAGCAGCGGGACAGGGCCGGGTTTGGACACTGAAGCTTTCTTT. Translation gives CASSGTGPGLDTEAFF.

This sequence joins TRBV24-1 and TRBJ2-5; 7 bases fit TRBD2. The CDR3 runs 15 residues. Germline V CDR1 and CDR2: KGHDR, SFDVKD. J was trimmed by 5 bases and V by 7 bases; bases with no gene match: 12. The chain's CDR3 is CATSRGVGTGETQYF. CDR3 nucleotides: TGTGCCACCAGCCGGGGGGTTGGCACAGGTGAGACCCAGTACTTC.

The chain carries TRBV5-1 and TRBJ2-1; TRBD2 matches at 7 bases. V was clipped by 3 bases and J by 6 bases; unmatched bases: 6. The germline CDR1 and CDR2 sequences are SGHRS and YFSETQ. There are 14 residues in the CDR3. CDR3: CASSSTAGANEQFF. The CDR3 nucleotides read TGCGCCAGCAGCTCCACCGCGGGAGCCAATGAGCAGTTCTTC.

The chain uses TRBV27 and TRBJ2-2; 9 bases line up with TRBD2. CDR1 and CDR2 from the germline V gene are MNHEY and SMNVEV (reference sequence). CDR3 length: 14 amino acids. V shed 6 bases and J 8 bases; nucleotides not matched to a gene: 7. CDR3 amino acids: CASSWGTSPGELFF. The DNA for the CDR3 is TGTGCCAGCAGCTGGGGGACTAGCCCTGGGGAGCTGTTTTTT.

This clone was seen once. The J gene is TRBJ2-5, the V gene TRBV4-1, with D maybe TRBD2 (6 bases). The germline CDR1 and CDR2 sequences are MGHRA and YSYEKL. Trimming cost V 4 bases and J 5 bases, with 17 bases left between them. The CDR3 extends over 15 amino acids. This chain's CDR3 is CASSRGTLGRETQYF. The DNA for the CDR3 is TGCGCCAGCAGCCGTGGGACTTTGGGACGGGAGACCCAGTACTTC.

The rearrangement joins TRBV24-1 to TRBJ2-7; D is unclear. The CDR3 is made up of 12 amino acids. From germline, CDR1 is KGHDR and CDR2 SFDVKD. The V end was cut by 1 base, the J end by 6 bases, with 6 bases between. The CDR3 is CATSDFGSEQYF. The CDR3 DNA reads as TGTGCCACCAGTGATTTCGGGTCCGAGCAGTACTTC.

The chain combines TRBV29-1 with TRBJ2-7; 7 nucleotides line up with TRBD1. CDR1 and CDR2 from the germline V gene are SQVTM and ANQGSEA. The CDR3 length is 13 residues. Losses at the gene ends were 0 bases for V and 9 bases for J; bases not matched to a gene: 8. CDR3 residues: CSVEDSQGQTQYF. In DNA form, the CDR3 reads TGCAGCGTTGAAGACTCTCAGGGACAGACGCAGTACTTC.

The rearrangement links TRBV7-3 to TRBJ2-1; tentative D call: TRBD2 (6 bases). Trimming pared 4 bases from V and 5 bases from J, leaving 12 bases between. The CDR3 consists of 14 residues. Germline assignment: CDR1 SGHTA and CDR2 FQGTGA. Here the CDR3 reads CASSSLGGDNEQFF. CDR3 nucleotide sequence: TGTGCCAGCAGCTCCCTCGGCGGGGACAATGAGCAGTTCTTC.

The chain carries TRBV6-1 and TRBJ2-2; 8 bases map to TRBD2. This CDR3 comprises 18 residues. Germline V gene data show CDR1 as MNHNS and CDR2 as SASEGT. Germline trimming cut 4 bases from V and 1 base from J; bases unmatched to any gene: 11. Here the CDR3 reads CASSARSGGGLNTGELFF. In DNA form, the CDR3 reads TGTGCCAGCAGTGCCCGGTCCGGCGGGGGGTTGAACACCGGGGAGCTGTTTTTT.

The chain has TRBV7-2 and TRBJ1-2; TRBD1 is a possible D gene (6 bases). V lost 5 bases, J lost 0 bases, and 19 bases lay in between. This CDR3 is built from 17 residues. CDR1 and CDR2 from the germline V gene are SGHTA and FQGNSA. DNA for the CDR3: TGTGCCAGCAGCACCGACAGGAACTTATACGCTAACTATGGCTACACCTTC. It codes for CASSTDRNLYANYGYTF.

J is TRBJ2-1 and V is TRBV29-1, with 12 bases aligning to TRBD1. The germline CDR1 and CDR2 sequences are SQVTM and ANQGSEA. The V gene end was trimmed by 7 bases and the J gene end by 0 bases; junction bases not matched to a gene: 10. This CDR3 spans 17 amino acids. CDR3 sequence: CSAQGQGAYFSYNEQFF. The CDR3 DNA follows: TGCAGCGCCCAGGGACAGGGGGCCTATTTCTCCTACAATGAGCAGTTCTTC.

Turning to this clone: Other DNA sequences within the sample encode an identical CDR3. This CDR3 reads CASSPRQGSHTEAFF. CDR3 in DNA: TGTGCCAGCTCACCTCGACAGGGCTCGCACACTGAAGCTTTCTTT. This chain links TRBV18 with TRBJ1-1; 7 bases are a match to TRBD1. CDR3 length: 15 amino acids. Germline trimming cut 3 bases from V and 3 bases from J; bases unmatched to any gene: 7. The germline V gene encodes CDR1 KGHSH and CDR2 LQKENI.

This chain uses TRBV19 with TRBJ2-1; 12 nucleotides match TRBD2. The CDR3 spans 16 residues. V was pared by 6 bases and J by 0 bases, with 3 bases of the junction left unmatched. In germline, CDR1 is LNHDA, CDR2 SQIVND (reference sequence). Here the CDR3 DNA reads TGTGCCAGTAGATTGACTAGCGGGAGCTCCTACAATGAGCAGTTCTTC. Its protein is CASRLTSGSSYNEQFF. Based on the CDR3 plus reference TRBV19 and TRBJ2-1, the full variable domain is DGGITQSPKYLFRKEGQNVTLSCEQNLNHDAMYWYRQDPGQGLRLIYYSQIVNDFQKGDIAEGYSVSREKKESFPLTVTSAQKNPTAFYLCASRLTSGSSYNEQFFGPGTRLTVL.